A selection of T cell receptor beta chains follows, all from one sample in a study of T cell responses to AZD1222 COVID-19 vaccine. TCRdb's copy holds only in-frame clones and misses some; the assay was immunoSEQ multiplex PCR. The sample includes 130,000 or so clones, 89% of them seen just once. This specimen consisted of peripheral blood, obtained on day 0 of AZD1222 vaccination. The receptors shown here come from an adult in good health. Both conserved end residues are part of each CDR3. The order of the fields is CDR3 protein, CDR3 DNA, V gene, D gene, J gene, clone size. D genes are given only for firm matches. A row's size may be missing; if present it is once, few, many or a size class.

CASSYGGGGYTEAFF | TGTGCCAGCAGCTATGGAGGAGGAGGATACACTGAAGCTTTCTTT | TRBV7-9 | - | TRBJ1-1 | -
CASSLRTTVDKRWLTF | TGTGCCAGCAGCTTACGCACCACCGTGGACAAAAGATGGCTCACCTTC | TRBV7-2 | - | TRBJ1-2 | -
CASSFGGPTGETQYF | TGTGCCAGCAGCTTCGGGGGTCCCACGGGGGAGACCCAGTACTTC | TRBV5-4 | - | TRBJ2-5 | once
CASSPEAGGYNEQFF | TGTGCCAGCAGCCCTGAAGCGGGAGGGTACAATGAGCAGTTCTTC | TRBV6-4 | TRBD2 | TRBJ2-1 | -
CASSQEWGPGGEKLFF | TGCGCCAGCAGCCAAGAGTGGGGCCCCGGCGGGGAAAAACTGTTTTTT | TRBV4-3 | - | TRBJ1-4 | -
CASSQERGGPDEQYF | TGTGCCAGCAGCCAAGAGCGGGGGGGCCCCGACGAGCAGTACTTC | TRBV4-2 | TRBD2 | TRBJ2-7 | few
CSVAGTSGRAYEQFF | TGCAGCGTAGCCGGGACTAGCGGGAGGGCTTATGAGCAGTTCTTC | TRBV29-1 | TRBD2 | TRBJ2-1 | -
CASSTRQGQETQYF | TGTGCCAGCAGCACCCGACAGGGGCAAGAGACCCAGTACTTC | TRBV7-9 | TRBD1 | TRBJ2-5 | -
CASSQEPRASSTDTQYF | TGCGCCAGCAGCCAAGAACCCAGGGCTTCTAGCACAGATACGCAGTATTTT | TRBV4-1 | - | TRBJ2-3 | -
CASSLSGQSNQPQHF | TGTGCCAGCAGTTTATCAGGACAGAGCAATCAGCCCCAGCATTTT | TRBV27 | - | TRBJ1-5 | once
CASSLIAGVPTGELFF | TGCGCCAGCAGCTTGATAGCGGGAGTCCCTACCGGGGAGCTGTTTTTT | TRBV5-1 | TRBD2 | TRBJ2-2 | -
CASSLRTGVINSPLHF | TGTGCCAGCAGCTTACGGACAGGGGTGATTAATTCACCCCTCCACTTT | TRBV11-2 | TRBD1 | TRBJ1-6 | -
CASSLAGLAGRNEQFF | TGTGCCAGCAGTTTAGCGGGACTAGCGGGACGAAATGAGCAGTTCTTC | TRBV28 | TRBD2 | TRBJ2-1 | once
CASSLGAETNYGYTF | TGTGCCAGCAGCTTGGGGGCAGAGACTAACTATGGCTACACCTTC | TRBV5-4 | - | TRBJ1-2 | -
CASSPKNVPFLTGGNTIYF | TGTGCCAGCAGCCCTAAAAACGTACCCTTCCTCACTGGTGGAAACACCATATATTTT | TRBV21-1 | - | TRBJ1-3 | -
CASSLLRDSRNSPLHF | TGTGCCAGCAGCCTCTTACGGGACAGCCGGAATTCACCCCTCCACTTT | TRBV4-2 | TRBD1 | TRBJ1-6 | -
CSGTAEAFF | TGCAGTGGGACAGCTGAAGCTTTCTTT | TRBV20-1 | - | TRBJ1-1 | -
CASSVNGRTSTDTQYF | TGTGCCAGCAGCGTAAATGGGCGGACTAGCACAGATACGCAGTATTTT | TRBV9 | - | TRBJ2-3 | once
CASSDRGSLSRGYTF | TGTGCCAGCAGCGACAGAGGGTCTCTCTCTCGGGGCTACACCTTC | TRBV6-5 | - | TRBJ1-2 | -
CASSLVNGPYEQYF | TGTGCCAGCAGCTTAGTTAACGGTCCCTACGAGCAGTACTTC | TRBV11-2 | - | TRBJ2-7 | -
CAISDSRKSSYEQYF | TGTGCCATCAGTGACTCTAGGAAGAGCTCCTACGAGCAGTACTTC | TRBV10-3 | - | TRBJ2-7 | -
CASRTGSNTEAFF | TGTGCCAGCAGGACAGGGTCTAACACTGAAGCTTTCTTT | TRBV28 | TRBD1 | TRBJ1-1 | -
CASSAAATNEQFF | TGTGCCAGCAGTGCGGCAGCAACTAATGAGCAGTTCTTC | TRBV27 | - | TRBJ2-1 | -
CASSQDSGKNSPLHF | TGCGCCAGCAGCCAAGATAGCGGCAAGAATTCACCCCTCCACTTT | TRBV4-1 | - | TRBJ1-6 | -
CASSTDQGYGNTIYF | TGTGCCAGCAGCACAGATCAGGGGTATGGAAACACCATATATTTT | TRBV7-9 | - | TRBJ1-3 | few
CASSQQGAGEQFF | TGTGCCAGCAGCCAACAGGGGGCGGGTGAGCAGTTCTTC | TRBV6-5 | TRBD1 | TRBJ2-1 | -
CASSRPGQGSNQPQHF | TGTGCCAGCAGTAGACCGGGACAGGGAAGCAATCAGCCCCAGCATTTT | TRBV6-2/TRBV6-3 | TRBD1 | TRBJ1-5 | -
CASSRDRGLGGYTF | TGTGCCAGCAGCCGGGACAGGGGACTTGGTGGCTACACCTTC | TRBV27 | TRBD1 | TRBJ1-2 | -
CASALAGGPTDTQYF | TGTGCCAGTGCACTAGCGGGAGGGCCCACAGATACGCAGTATTTT | TRBV6-5 | TRBD2 | TRBJ2-3 | once
CASRRTGRDYGYTF | TGTGCCAGTAGAAGGACAGGGAGGGACTATGGCTACACCTTC | TRBV19 | TRBD1 | TRBJ1-2 | -
CASSWGLYSEQFF | TGTGCCAGCAGTTGGGGACTCTACAGTGAGCAGTTCTTC | TRBV12-3/TRBV12-4 | - | TRBJ2-1 | -
CASSPGSYSNQPQHF | TGTGCCAGCAGTCCGGGATCTTATAGCAATCAGCCCCAGCATTTT | TRBV6-5 | - | TRBJ1-5 | -
CAISPRQGAENSPLHF | TGTGCCATCAGCCCTCGACAGGGGGCTGAGAATTCACCCCTCCACTTT | TRBV10-3 | TRBD1 | TRBJ1-6 | -
CASMGGLGYEQYF | TGTGCCAGCATGGGGGGGCTGGGGTACGAGCAGTACTTC | TRBV6-5 | - | TRBJ2-7 | -
CASTQDLGGNQPQHF | TGTGCCAGCACACAGGATTTAGGGGGCAATCAGCCCCAGCATTTT | TRBV6-5 | - | TRBJ1-5 | -
CASSDPGQTHSSYTF | TGTGCCAGCAGTGACCCCGGACAGACCCATTCTAGCTACACCTTC | TRBV25-1 | - | TRBJ1-2 | -
CASSLAKGGTYEQYF | TGTGCCAGCAGCTTAGCGAAGGGAGGAACCTACGAGCAGTACTTC | TRBV7-2 | - | TRBJ2-7 | -
CATSEGGLAGVNF | TGTGCCACCAGTGAGGGGGGACTAGCGGGAGTGAACTTC | TRBV24-1 | TRBD2 | TRBJ2-7 | -
CASSQGTGAINTEAFF | TGCGCCAGCAGCCAAGGTACGGGGGCGATAAACACTGAAGCTTTCTTT | TRBV4-3 | - | TRBJ1-1 | -
CSARDGTEAFF | TGCAGTGCTAGAGACGGAACTGAAGCTTTCTTT | TRBV20-1 | - | TRBJ1-1 | -
CASSFQGGSYEQYF | TGTGCCAGCAGCTTCCAGGGGGGCTCCTACGAGCAGTACTTC | TRBV7-9 | - | TRBJ2-7 | -
CASSRQRQGGTSPYGYTF | TGTGCCAGCAGCCGGCAAAGGCAGGGAGGCACCTCGCCCTATGGCTACACCTTC | TRBV5-4 | - | TRBJ1-2 | -
CASSIEDSRSNQPQHF | TGTGCCAGTAGTATAGAGGACAGCCGTAGCAATCAGCCCCAGCATTTT | TRBV19 | - | TRBJ1-5 | few
CAISESGDARGYTF | TGTGCCATCAGTGAGTCTGGGGACGCAAGGGGCTACACCTTC | TRBV10-3 | - | TRBJ1-2 | -
CASSLQHSGNTIYF | TGTGCCAGCAGTCTGCAGCACTCTGGAAACACCATATATTTT | TRBV5-4 | - | TRBJ1-3 | -
CASSLGSSGYNEQFF | TGTGCCAGCAGCCTCGGGAGTTCGGGCTACAATGAGCAGTTCTTC | TRBV11-3 | - | TRBJ2-1 | -
CASGDRGLGQYF | TGTGCCAGCGGGGACAGGGGGCTCGGGCAGTACTTC | TRBV27 | TRBD1 | TRBJ2-7 | -
CASSFLRDPILTNTGELFF | TGTGCCAGCAGCTTTTTAAGAGATCCCATATTAACGAACACCGGGGAGCTGTTTTTT | TRBV7-8 | - | TRBJ2-2 | -
CASSPFRGANGELFF | TGCGCCAGCAGCCCCTTCAGGGGCGCCAACGGGGAGCTGTTTTTT | TRBV4-1 | - | TRBJ2-2 | -
CASSIRWQGTSTEAFF | TGTGCCAGTAGTATTCGGTGGCAGGGGACCAGCACTGAAGCTTTCTTT | TRBV19 | - | TRBJ1-1 | -
CASSRAPTGYGYTF | TGTGCCAGCAGCCGAGCCCCCACAGGGTATGGCTACACCTTC | TRBV3-1/TRBV3-2 | - | TRBJ1-2 | -
CASMTAVGNIQYF | TGTGCCAGCATGACAGCTGTAGGGAACATTCAGTACTTC | TRBV6-5 | - | TRBJ2-4 | -